The 14 T cell receptor beta chains below all came from one sample that was sequenced in a study of beta chain features in type 1 diabetes. Findings and limits, study-wide: TCRB CDR3s from Type 1 diabetes patients were moderately but significantly shorter in all four CD4+ subsets.

What these receptors recognize is not known. Investigators reverse transcribed all isolated RNA, so they sequenced expressed TCRB transcripts. This table comes from immunoSEQ multiplex PCR, and its TCRdb copy is limited to in-frame clones, with some not included. Of hundreds of thousands of clones in the sample, about 14% were seen once. The sequenced sample consisted of naive CD4+ T cells from blood. Receptors were obtained from a man aged 18 to 29 with type 1 diabetes.

The chain recombines TRBV4-3 with TRBJ1-2; TRBD1 agrees at 8 bases. The V gene's germline CDR1 is LGHNA and CDR2 YSLEER. This CDR3 has 18 amino acids. V gave up 5 bases and J gave up 4 bases; unmatched junction bases: 18. The CDR3 DNA reads as TGCGCCAGCAGCTCTTCCCCCAGGGGGCCCGAAGAGGTCTATGGCTACACCTTC. This translates into CASSSSPRGPEEVYGYTF.

This clone turned up a few times. The CDR3 coding sequence is TGTGCCAGCAGCGTAGAGAGCGGCCCCAAGCAGTACTTC. Protein sequence: CASSVESGPKQYF. V is TRBV9 and J is TRBJ2-7, with TRBD2 as a possible D gene (5 bases). This CDR3 spans 13 amino acids. Germline assignment: CDR1 SGDLS and CDR2 YYNGEE. V was clipped by 0 bases and J by 8 bases, with 12 bases between them.

The chain is built from TRBV4-2 and TRBJ2-5; the D call may be TRBD1 or TRBD2 (6 bases each). The CDR3 sequence is 17 residues long. With 0 bases removed from V and 3 bases from J, the gap between germline ends came to 17 bases. Germline V gives CDR1 LGHNA, CDR2 YNFKEQ. CDR3 bases: TGTGCCAGCAGCCAAGATCCTTTAGGAGGGGGTAAAGAGACCCAGTACTTC. This translates into CASSQDPLGGGKETQYF.

The V gene is TRBV28, the J gene TRBJ1-2; D is ambiguous. Per the germline V gene, CDR1 is MDHEN and CDR2 is SYDVKM. This CDR3 contains 13 residues. Trimming removed 6 bases from V and 4 bases from J, with 12 bases in between. CDR3 region: CASSLGFGYGYTF. Here the CDR3 DNA reads TGTGCCAGCAGCCTGGGGTTTGGCTATGGCTACACCTTC.

This clone was seen only a few times. This chain uses TRBV7-9 with TRBJ1-5; D unresolved. The V end was cut by 3 bases, the J end by 5 bases, with 23 bases between. CDR3 length: 18 amino acids. Germline CDR1 and CDR2: SEHNR and FQNEAQ (reference sequence). CDR3 nucleotide sequence: TGTGCCAGCAGCTTGGGGTCCGGGCCCAACCGGGAGGATCAGCCCCAGCATTTT. Its translation: CASSLGSGPNREDQPQHF.

V and J are TRBV2 and TRBJ2-1; TRBD2 might be the D (6 bases). The V gene lost 5 bases and the J gene lost 8 bases, with 7 bases spanning the gap. The CDR3 has 11 residues. In germline, CDR1 is SNHLY, CDR2 FYNNEI. The CDR3 DNA is TGTGCCAGCAGTCCGGGGGATGAGCAGTTCTTC. Translating gives CASSPGDEQFF.

The chain is built from TRBV7-9 and TRBJ2-1, with 9 bases aligning to TRBD2. CDR1 SEHNR and CDR2 FQNEAQ come from the germline V gene (reference sequence). V dropped 5 bases and J dropped 8; count of bases not matched to a gene: 4. There are 13 residues in the CDR3. CDR3 sequence reads: CASSHGTSYEQFF. Written as DNA, the CDR3 is TGTGCCAGCAGCCATGGGACTAGCTATGAGCAGTTCTTC.

The sample holds a few counts of this clone. V usage is TRBV28 and J usage is TRBJ2-2; the D gene is possibly TRBD1 (6 bases). The CDR3 contains 12 residues. Germline CDR1 is MDHEN and CDR2 is SYDVKM. V gave up 6 bases and J gave up 9 bases, with 11 bases separating them. CDR3: CASRIQGWELFF. The CDR3 DNA sequence: TGTGCCAGCAGGATCCAGGGGTGGGAGCTGTTTTTT.

CDR3 protein: CASSLIAGTNTGELFF. The CDR3 DNA follows: TGTGCCAGCAGCTTAATTGCGGGAACAAACACCGGGGAGCTGTTTTTT. The chain recombines TRBV7-3 with TRBJ2-2, with D possibly being TRBD2 (6 bases). The CDR3 spans 16 residues. V was shortened by 1 base and J by 2 bases, with 11 bases between the two germline ends. Germline V CDR1 and CDR2: SGHTA, FQGTGA.

In nucleotides, the CDR3 is TGTGCCTGTGAATCCACTGCGGGCAATTCACCCCTCCACTTT. This translates into CACESTAGNSPLHF. The V call is TRBV30, the J call TRBJ1-6; D remains unclear. Germline V gene sequence: CDR1 GTSNPN, CDR2 SVGIG (reference sequence). V was pared by 6 bases and J by 7 bases, with 16 bases between. The CDR3 covers 14 residues.

The J gene is TRBJ2-7, the V gene TRBV29-1; 7 bases line up with TRBD1. V dropped 5 bases and J dropped 0; count of bases not matched to a gene: 4. The CDR3 is 13 residues long. Germline V lookup: CDR1 SQVTM, CDR2 ANQGSEA. In DNA, the CDR3 is TGCAGCGTTATCAGGGGGAGCTCCTACGAGCAGTACTTC. Protein product: CSVIRGSSYEQYF.

In its sample, this clone was seen a few times. V usage is TRBV4-3 and J usage is TRBJ2-1; tentative D call: TRBD1 (6 bases). Germline CDR1 reads LGHNA; CDR2 reads YSLEER. V lost 0 bases and J lost 0, with 21 bases in between. The CDR3 contains 20 residues. The CDR3 DNA sequence: TGCGCCAGCAGCCAAGATCTGACAGGTCCCTATAGGAGCTCCTACAATGAGCAGTTCTTC. It encodes CASSQDLTGPYRSSYNEQFF.

The J gene is TRBJ2-5, the V gene TRBV29-1; tentative D call: TRBD1 (6 bases). This CDR3 has 14 amino acids. CDR1 and CDR2 from the germline V gene are SQVTM and ANQGSEA. V lost 4 bases and J lost 0, with 12 bases in between. DNA of the CDR3: TGCAGCGTTGTGGGCAGGGGAAACCAAGAGACCCAGTACTTC. Its translation is CSVVGRGNQETQYF.

This chain uses TRBV7-2 with TRBJ2-3, with TRBD2 identical over 13 bases. V dropped 2 bases and J dropped 6; count of bases not matched to a gene: 5. The CDR3 loop spans 16 amino acids. Germline values: CDR1 SGHTA, CDR2 FQGNSA. The CDR3 here is CASSLLPGLAGDTQYF. The CDR3 nucleotides read TGTGCCAGCAGCTTACTACCGGGACTAGCGGGGGATACGCAGTATTTT.